This is a list of T cell receptor beta chains from one sample in a study of CD8 T cells in Susac syndrome. A single record per CDR3 protein comes from TCRdb applying MiXCR to the immunoSEQ multiplex PCR reads. The profile covers roughly 250,000 distinct CDR3 sequences, with less than 96% appearing a single time and 0.095% to 0.12% taken by the ten largest. Material for sequencing was CD4+ T cells from PBMCs. These receptors all stem from a human donor with Susac syndrome. Both conserved end residues are part of each CDR3. A D gene is named only where the DNA matches it firmly. Where a row states a size, it is once, few, many or the class of an expanded clone; other rows omit it.

d_gene | j_gene | v_gene | abundance | CDR3aa | CDR3nt
NA | TRBJ2-1 | TRBV20-1 | NA | CSARSGDNEQFF | TGCAGTGCTAGATCGGGGGACAATGAGCAGTTCTTC
NA | TRBJ2-3 | TRBV29-1 | NA | CSVGTGGGSTDTQYF | TGCAGCGTTGGGACTGGGGGGGGCTCCACAGATACGCAGTATTTT
NA | TRBJ2-3 | TRBV7-3 | NA | CASSSPLSTDTQYF | TGTGCCAGCAGCTCCCCCCTTAGCACAGATACGCAGTATTTT
TRBD2 | TRBJ2-2 | TRBV3-1 | once | CASTLGLDGELFF | TGTGCCAGCACCCTCGGACTAGACGGGGAGCTGTTTTTT
NA | TRBJ1-1 | TRBV5-6 | NA | CASIDQGGNTEAFF | TGTGCCAGCATCGATCAAGGGGGAAACACTGAAGCTTTCTTT
NA | TRBJ2-3 | TRBV3-1 | NA | CASSHPGTVADTQYF | TGTGCCAGCAGCCACCCGGGGACTGTCGCGGATACGCAGTATTTT
TRBD1 | TRBJ1-2 | TRBV7-8 | NA | CASSPGTGGEYTF | TGTGCCAGCAGCCCAGGGACAGGGGGGGAATACACCTTC
TRBD2 | TRBJ2-1 | TRBV20-1 | NA | CSARDVGGSPYNEQFF | TGCAGTGCTAGAGATGTGGGCGGGAGTCCCTACAATGAGCAGTTCTTC
TRBD2 | TRBJ2-3 | TRBV5-1 | NA | CASSSLAITDTQYF | TGCGCCAGCAGCTCACTAGCGATCACAGATACGCAGTATTTT
TRBD2 | TRBJ2-2 | TRBV5-5 | NA | CASSLPGTTNTGELFF | TGTGCCAGCAGCTTGCCCGGGACTACTAACACCGGGGAGCTGTTTTTT
TRBD2 | TRBJ2-1 | TRBV29-1 | once | CSVESILAGGRDNEQFF | TGCAGCGTTGAATCGATATTAGCGGGAGGTAGGGACAATGAGCAGTTCTTC
TRBD2 | TRBJ2-3 | TRBV20-1 | NA | CSASGLAGVTDTQYF | TGCAGTGCTTCGGGACTAGCGGGAGTGACAGATACGCAGTATTTT
NA | TRBJ2-3 | TRBV9 | NA | CASRSGVGTDTQYF | TGTGCCAGCAGGTCAGGGGTAGGCACAGATACGCAGTATTTT
NA | TRBJ1-1 | TRBV20-1 | NA | CSARDFRAEAFF | TGCAGTGCTAGAGATTTTAGGGCCGAAGCTTTCTTT